The 28 T cell receptor beta chains listed next were all sequenced from one sample in a study of cytomegalovirus exposure and HLA in healthy donors. The PCR employed 60 Vbeta primers together with 13 Jbeta primers. Assay: immunoSEQ multiplex PCR; the TCRdb copy retains only in-frame clones and omits some. Of over 150,000 clones listed, 87% are singletons. Input material: PBMCs. The receptors shown here come from a woman aged 25 to 39 in good health and CMV-seronegative.

The count of this clone is one. In the same sample, other DNA sequences code for this CDR3. The V call is TRBV2, the J call TRBJ1-2; TRBD1 agrees at 7 bases. J was trimmed by 3 bases and V by 6 bases; bases with no gene match: 4. The CDR3 contains 13 residues. Germline CDR1 reads SNHLY; CDR2 reads FYNNEI. In DNA, the CDR3 is TGTGCCAGCAGAGTTGGGACAGACTATGGCTACACCTTC. Protein: CASRVGTDYGYTF.

The rearrangement links TRBV2 to TRBJ2-3; D unresolved. V shed 8 bases and J shed 8 bases, with 20 bases lying between them. In germline, CDR1 is SNHLY, CDR2 FYNNEI. The CDR3 is 14 residues long. The CDR3 here is CASEDQSGVGTQYF. CDR3 coding DNA: TGTGCCAGCGAGGATCAGTCTGGTGTAGGTACGCAGTATTTT.

This clone is a singleton in its sample. V is TRBV10-1 and J is TRBJ2-5; 7 bases agree with TRBD2. Germline V gene data show CDR1 as WNHNN and CDR2 as SYGVQD (reference sequence). The CDR3 is made up of 18 amino acids. The V and J ends lost 0 bases and 3 bases, in that order; junction bases with no gene match: 13. CDR3 in DNA: TGCGCCAGCAGTGAGTCGAAGGGGATAGCGGGTTTCGAAGAGACCCAGTACTTC. Protein: CASSESKGIAGFEETQYF.

The CDR3 DNA is TGTGCCAGCAGCCAAGATCTAAGGACTAGCGGTGGGGAGACCCAGTACTTC. The encoded protein is CASSQDLRTSGGETQYF. The chain is built from TRBV4-2 and TRBJ2-5; TRBD2 matches at 10 bases. Germline V CDR1 and CDR2: LGHNA, YNFKEQ. J lost 5 bases, V lost 0 bases, and 9 bases had no gene match. This CDR3 has 17 amino acids.

The table lists this clone with a count of one. J is TRBJ1-5 and V is TRBV10-3, with D tentatively TRBD1 (5 bases). Germline V gene data show CDR1 as ENHRY and CDR2 as SYGVKD. Trimming removed 4 bases at V and 1 base at J, with 11 bases between. The CDR3 is 15 amino acids. The CDR3 sequence is CAISGYNRSNQPQHF. The DNA of the CDR3 is TGTGCCATCAGTGGATACAACAGGAGCAATCAGCCCCAGCATTTT.

In regard to this clone: This specimen includes other DNA sequences encoding the same CDR3. The CDR3 coding sequence is TGTGCCAGCAGCGTAGGAGGCGGGACCGGGGAGCTGTTTTTT. It codes for CASSVGGGTGELFF. The chain carries TRBV9 and TRBJ2-2; a weak D match, TRBD2 (5 bases). This CDR3 comprises 14 residues. CDR1 is SGDLS and CDR2 is YYNGEE in the germline V gene. The V end lost 0 bases, the J end lost 5 bases, and 8 bases lay between the germline ends.

This sequence joins TRBV7-6 and TRBJ2-1, with 15 bases lining up with TRBD2. Trimming removed 4 bases from V and 6 bases from J; junction bases left unmatched: 16. Germline CDR1 SGHVS, CDR2 FNYEAQ. CDR3 length: 20 amino acids. The CDR3 loop reads CASSSAGLAGGGPLPNEQFF. The CDR3 DNA reads TGTGCCAGCAGCTCTGCGGGACTAGCGGGAGGAGGCCCACTACCCAATGAGCAGTTCTTC.

The chain combines TRBV5-1 with TRBJ2-1, with 11 bases identical to TRBD2. In germline, CDR1 is SGHRS, CDR2 YFSETQ. V gave up 0 bases and J gave up 9 bases; unmatched junction bases: 8. This CDR3 has 16 amino acids. As DNA, the CDR3 is TGCGCCAGCAGCTTGGTGGCTAGCGGGAGGTCAGGTGAGCAGTTCTTC. Translating it yields CASSLVASGRSGEQFF.

The chain combines TRBV2 with TRBJ2-6; 7 nucleotides agree with TRBD1. This CDR3 comprises 16 residues. V lost 5 bases, J lost 2 bases, and 6 bases stayed unmatched. Germline V gene sequence: CDR1 SNHLY, CDR2 FYNNEI. The CDR3 sequence is CASSFLRGPGANVLTF. CDR3 bases: TGTGCCAGCAGTTTCCTAAGGGGGCCTGGGGCCAACGTCCTGACTTTC.

The V call is TRBV4-1, the J call TRBJ2-3, with D maybe TRBD2 (6 bases). Deletions cut 0 bases from V and 5 bases from J, with 12 bases between. This CDR3 has 15 residues. Germline V gene sequence: CDR1 MGHRA, CDR2 YSYEKL. The CDR3 nucleotides read TGCGCCAGCAGCCAAGAAGTCGCGGGAAAAGATACGCAGTATTTT. Translating gives CASSQEVAGKDTQYF.

The gene calls are TRBV11-2 and TRBJ2-2; no clear D. This CDR3 comprises 14 residues. V lost 1 base and J lost 2, with 5 bases in between. Germline assignment: CDR1 SGHAT and CDR2 FQNNGV. CDR3 residues: CASSLARNTGELFF. CDR3 nucleotide sequence: TGTGCCAGCAGCTTAGCGAGAAACACCGGGGAGCTGTTTTTT.

This sequence joins TRBV28 and TRBJ1-4; the D is unclear. V lost 2 bases and J lost 7, with 14 bases in between. Germline loops: CDR1 MDHEN, CDR2 SYDVKM. The CDR3 length is 15 residues. Written as DNA, the CDR3 is TGTGCCAGCAGTTTACCGGGAGGCGGGAGTGAAAAACTGTTTTTT. It encodes CASSLPGGGSEKLFF.

This chain uses TRBV27 with TRBJ2-3, with unresolved D. V shed 5 bases and J shed 0 bases, with 6 bases lying between them. CDR3 length: 13 amino acids. The germline gives CDR1 MNHEY, CDR2 SMNVEV (reference sequence). The CDR3 loop reads CASSPLSTDTQYF. The DNA for the CDR3 is TGTGCCAGCAGTCCCCTTAGCACAGATACGCAGTATTTT.

As for this clone: The junction departs from the called germline gene at one end, perhaps through a read error. This chain connects TRBV7-9 to TRBJ1-2; unclear D gene. The length of the CDR3 is 13 residues. Germline values: CDR1 SEHNR, CDR2 FQNEAQ (reference sequence). The CDR3 is CSSSPHGNYGYTF. The CDR3 nucleotides are TGTTCCAGCAGCCCCCACGGGAACTATGGCTACACCTTC.

The V call is TRBV29-1, the J call TRBJ1-1; TRBD1 agrees at 9 bases. CDR3 length: 14 amino acids. Per the germline V gene, CDR1 is SQVTM and CDR2 is ANQGSEA. Trimming took 5 bases from V and 2 from J; bases not matched to a gene: 6. CDR3 coding DNA: TGCAGCGTTTTCGACAGGGGGGGCAACACTGAAGCTTTCTTT. Its protein product is CSVFDRGGNTEAFF.

This chain connects TRBV9 to TRBJ2-1; D possibly corresponds to TRBD2 (6 bases). Germline CDR1 and CDR2: SGDLS and YYNGEE. The CDR3 is made up of 17 amino acids. V gave up 0 bases and J gave up 0 bases, with 13 bases separating them. The CDR3, as DNA: TGTGCCAGCAGCGTAGAACTAGCCCCCAGCTCCTACAATGAGCAGTTCTTC. Amino acids: CASSVELAPSSYNEQFF.

The chain employs TRBV7-6 and TRBJ1-1; TRBD1 aligns across 8 bases. There are 17 residues in the CDR3. CDR1 and CDR2 from the germline V gene are SGHVS and FNYEAQ. Trimming took 7 bases from V and 0 from J; bases not matched to a gene: 13. The CDR3 protein is CASTEGNNRGLNTEAFF. CDR3 DNA: TGTGCCAGCACCGAGGGGAACAACAGGGGGTTGAACACTGAAGCTTTCTTT.

Comments on this clone: Other DNA sequences within the sample encode an identical CDR3. The V call is TRBV7-8, the J call TRBJ1-5, with 9 positions matching TRBD1. The length of the CDR3 is 15 residues. The germline CDR1 and CDR2 sequences are SGHVS and FQNEAQ. The junction had 3 bases not matched to a gene; V was cut back by 5 bases and J by 1 base. The CDR3: CASSLGQGSNQPQHF. DNA for the CDR3: TGTGCCAGCAGCCTAGGACAGGGGAGCAATCAGCCCCAGCATTTT.

The gene calls are TRBV7-2 and TRBJ2-1, with a possible D match to TRBD2 (5 bases). CDR3 length equals 13 residues. CDR1 is SGHTA, CDR2 FQGNSA, per germline. V lost 5 bases and J lost 9, with 14 bases in between. DNA of the CDR3: TGTGCCAGCAGCCTGACCACTAGGCTTGAGCAGTTCTTC. Protein product: CASSLTTRLEQFF.

The rearrangement uses TRBV27 and TRBJ1-1; weak D call: TRBD1 (6 bases). The CDR3 loop spans 15 amino acids. Germline loops: CDR1 MNHEY, CDR2 SMNVEV (reference sequence). Trimming shortened V by 5 bases and J by 1 base, and 14 bases separated the two germline ends. In DNA form, the CDR3 reads TGTGCCAGCAGTCCCAACAGGGTGGGGAACACTGAAGCTTTCTTT. Protein: CASSPNRVGNTEAFF.

V is TRBV27 and J is TRBJ2-7, with D perhaps matching TRBD1 (6 bases). V was shortened by 6 bases and J by 6 bases, with 12 bases between the two germline ends. This CDR3 contains 12 residues. Per the germline V gene, CDR1 is MNHEY and CDR2 is SMNVEV (reference sequence). The CDR3 DNA sequence: TGTGCCAGCAGGTCCACAGGGTCCGAGCAGTACTTC. This translates into CASRSTGSEQYF.

V gene TRBV7-9 combines with J gene TRBJ2-7; D is uncertain. The CDR3 sequence is 11 residues long. V was trimmed by 5 bases and J by 4 bases, leaving 6 bases between them. Germline values: CDR1 SEHNR, CDR2 FQNEAQ (reference sequence). CDR3 amino acids: CASSAMYEQYF. For the CDR3, the DNA is TGTGCCAGCAGCGCTATGTACGAGCAGTACTTC.

The chain combines TRBV5-6 with TRBJ2-7; 7 nucleotides match TRBD2. V lost 2 bases and J lost 0; bases outside the gene matches: 14. Per the germline V gene, CDR1 is SGHDT and CDR2 is YYEEEE. CDR3 length: 18 residues. As DNA, the CDR3 is TGTGCCAGCAGCTTATTTGCTATGGGACTACAAAGCTCCTACGAGCAGTACTTC. This sequence encodes CASSLFAMGLQSSYEQYF.

This chain joins TRBV4-1 and TRBJ2-6, with D possibly matching TRBD1 (5 bases). The germline V gene encodes CDR1 MGHRA and CDR2 YSYEKL. The CDR3 covers 18 residues. The V end lost 0 bases, the J end lost 0 bases, and 12 bases lay between the germline ends. CDR3 amino acids: CASSQDGQGFSGANVLTF. CDR3 bases: TGCGCCAGCAGCCAAGATGGGCAGGGATTCTCTGGGGCCAACGTCCTGACTTTC.

The chain employs TRBV19 and TRBJ2-7; tentatively, D is TRBD2 (6 bases). The ends were cut back, 4 bases at V and 0 bases at J, with 16 bases in the middle. Germline CDR1 and CDR2: LNHDA and SQIVND (reference sequence). The CDR3 consists of 16 residues. The CDR3 nucleotides read TGTGCCAGTAGTACCCCGGGGAGGACCGCCTCCTACGAGCAGTACTTC. It codes for CASSTPGRTASYEQYF.

The CDR3, as DNA: TGCGCCAGTACTCGCTACTCTAGCACAGATACGCAGTATTTT. Translation gives CASTRYSSTDTQYF. V gene TRBV10-2 combines with J gene TRBJ2-3; D remains ambiguous. The V end was cut by 9 bases, the J end by 0 bases, with 13 bases between. The germline V gene has CDR1 WSHSY and CDR2 SAAADI. The CDR3 is made up of 14 amino acids.

The rearrangement links TRBV10-1 to TRBJ2-2, with D tentatively TRBD2 (5 bases). V was pared by 6 bases and J by 4 bases, with 12 bases between. Germline V lookup: CDR1 WNHNN, CDR2 SYGVQD (reference sequence). This CDR3 region has 14 residues. CDR3 in DNA: TGCGCCAGCAGCTTACAGAGGGTCACCGGGGAGCTGTTTTTT. This codes for CASSLQRVTGELFF.

CDR3 residues: CASSLDPGRMNTEAFF. For the CDR3, the DNA is TGTGCCAGCAGCTTAGACCCGGGGAGAATGAACACTGAAGCTTTCTTT. The genes are TRBV13 and TRBJ1-1; D remains unclear. Germline loops: CDR1 PRHDT, CDR2 FYEKMQ (reference sequence). Deletions cut 1 base from V and 0 bases from J, with 12 bases between. This CDR3 has 16 residues. Full variable domain (missing parts from reference TRBV13 and TRBJ1-1): AAGVIQSPRHLIKEKRETATLKCYPIPRHDTVYWYQQGPGQDPQFLISFYEKMQSDKGSIPDRFSAQQFSDYHSELNMSSLELGDSALYFCASSLDPGRMNTEAFFGQGTRLTVV.